This TCR beta chain originates from a study of blood T cell repertoires in COVID-19. Across the study: From the United States, Italy and Spain came samples of acute and convalescent COVID-19. The cDNA or gDNA used as material had been derived from T cells, B-cell-depleted T cells, or PBMCs.

The method was immunoSEQ multiplex PCR; TCRdb's version includes in-frame clones alone and lacks a portion of them. The sample has 150,000 to 200,000 clones; approximately 80% are singletons. V was pared by 7 bases and J by 3 bases, with 2 bases of the junction left unmatched. The CDR3 spans 14 residues. From germline, CDR1 is MNHEY and CDR2 SVGAGI. Participants' own reports of clinical history determined their cohort assignment. Two negative PCRs, clearance, or symptom resolution were required of recovered Cohort 3 donors. Sequencing used PBMCs or T cells enriched from blood (not recorded which). The receptor was isolated from an older woman who had recovered from COVID-19. V usage is TRBV6-5 and J usage is TRBJ2-1; 11 bases map to TRBD2. CDR3 coding DNA: TGTGCCAGCACCGGGACTAGCGGCTACAATGAGCAGTTCTTC. Translated, it gives CASTGTSGYNEQFF.